Given below is one T cell receptor (beta chain) in context. Its antigen is unknown. TCRbeta libraries were built with three rounds of nested PCR, modified from ARM-PCR. TCRdb recomputed calls from the multiplex PCR reads with MiXCR, one row per CDR3 protein. The sample contains approximately 120,000 distinct CDR3 sequences, 60% to 65% of which appear only once. This sample stems from a study of tumor and adjacent non-tumor tissue in lung cancer. Study-wide results and limits: Top 100 clones took a larger repertoire share in normal lung. Significantly higher TCR diversity was found in tumor than normal lung.

From germline, CDR1 is DFQATT and CDR2 SNEGSKA (reference sequence). V shed 3 bases and J shed 7 bases, with 7 bases lying between them. This CDR3 is 12 amino acids long. No cell sorting was done before RNA was extracted from the tissue. This non-tumor lung sample came from over 3 cm beyond the tumor edge. The source material was distant non-tumor lung tissue. The chain employs TRBV20-1 and TRBJ1-6; D is unresolved. The source is a man aged 55 to 69 with non-small cell lung cancer. CDR3: CSARAPNSPLHF. In DNA form, the CDR3 reads TGCAGTGCTAGGGCCCCCAATTCACCCCTCCACTTT.